The 14 T cell receptor beta chains presented below share a single source sample, sequenced in a study of shared clonotypes between healthy human individuals. Assay used: immunoSEQ multiplex PCR; TCRdb lists only in-frame clones, some missing. The repertoire holds about 2.3 million clones, with about nine tenths as singletons. The sequenced sample consisted of naive CD4+ T cells from PBMCs. Subset meaning: CD45RA+ positively selected. The receptors here all came from a man aged 18 to 35 in good health. Some clones in this sample may be carry-over from other donors' samples.

CDR3: CASSTRTGLQPQHF. In DNA, the CDR3 is TGTGCCAGTAGTACTCGGACAGGGTTGCAGCCCCAGCATTTT. This chain connects TRBV19 to TRBJ1-5; 8 bases map to TRBD1. There are 14 residues in the CDR3. The V gene's germline CDR1 is LNHDA and CDR2 SQIVND (reference sequence). V dropped 4 bases and J dropped 7; count of bases not matched to a gene: 6.

The V and J genes are TRBV7-9 and TRBJ1-5; no clear D gene. V was trimmed by 5 bases and J by 5 bases, leaving 16 bases between them. The CDR3 consists of 15 residues. In germline, CDR1 is SEHNR, CDR2 FQNEAQ (reference sequence). The CDR3 region is CASSELGGLDQPQHF. The CDR3, as DNA: TGTGCCAGCAGCGAACTGGGCGGGCTCGATCAGCCCCAGCATTTT.

The chain recombines TRBV27 with TRBJ2-1; 7 bases are shared with TRBD1. This CDR3 is 17 amino acids long. Trimming at V came to 7 bases and at J to 6 bases, leaving 18 bases not matched to a gene. The germline V gene has CDR1 MNHEY and CDR2 SMNVEV (reference sequence). CDR3 coding DNA: TGTGCCAGCAACCTCTCCCCCGGCAGGGGGAGAGGCAATGAGCAGTTCTTC. Protein: CASNLSPGRGRGNEQFF.

This clone was detected once. The V and J genes are TRBV19 and TRBJ1-4, with D unresolved. The germline gives CDR1 LNHDA, CDR2 SQIVND (reference sequence). Deletions cut 5 bases from V and 8 bases from J, with 18 bases between. CDR3 length: 15 residues. The CDR3 DNA reads TGTGCCAGTAGTCCCGTTTCCCAAGGACGGGAAAAACTGTTTTTT. It codes for CASSPVSQGREKLFF.

V and J are TRBV5-6 and TRBJ2-3; no reliable D call. The germline V and J ends were trimmed by 4 bases and 4 bases, with 7 bases remaining between them. CDR1 SGHDT and CDR2 YYEEEE come from the germline V gene. CDR3 size: 12 residues. Here the CDR3 reads CASSLDADTQYF. CDR3 nucleotide sequence: TGTGCCAGCAGCCTCGACGCAGATACGCAGTATTTT.

This clone was detected a few times. Other DNA sequences in this sample translate to the same CDR3. This CDR3 is CSVSRDRGYNEQFF. DNA of the CDR3: TGCAGCGTTTCCCGGGACAGGGGATACAATGAGCAGTTCTTC. The rearrangement links TRBV29-1 to TRBJ2-1, with 10 bases that match TRBD1. CDR3 length equals 14 residues. Germline values: CDR1 SQVTM, CDR2 ANQGSEA. The ends lost 5 bases at V and 4 bases at J; junction bases unmatched: 5.

Points on this clone: Distinct nucleotide sequences in the sample also encode this CDR3. In nucleotides, the CDR3 is TGTGCCAGCAGCCCGGAGACGGGTTATGGCTACACCTTC. As protein: CASSPETGYGYTF. The J gene is TRBJ1-2, the V gene TRBV6-6; D gene unclear. The CDR3 is made up of 13 amino acids. CDR1 is MNHNY, CDR2 SVGAGI, per germline (reference sequence). Trimming removed 6 bases from V and 5 bases from J, with 13 bases in between.

For this clone: The same CDR3 also results from other DNA sequences found in this sample. V and J are TRBV25-1 and TRBJ2-7; the D is unclear. The CDR3 spans 11 residues. Germline V gene lookup returns CDR1 MGHDK and CDR2 SYGVNS. The V and J ends lost 4 bases and 3 bases respectively, with 4 bases between them. The CDR3 loop is CASSGFYEQYF. CDR3 bases: TGTGCCAGCAGTGGCTTCTACGAGCAGTACTTC.

J is TRBJ1-5 and V is TRBV28; D is undetermined. The V gene lost 6 bases and the J gene lost 2 bases, with 14 bases spanning the gap. Looked up from germline, CDR1 is MDHEN and CDR2 is SYDVKM. CDR3 length: 15 residues. Here the CDR3 reads CASRAEAVGNQPQHF. The CDR3 DNA reads TGTGCCAGCAGGGCTGAGGCTGTGGGCAATCAGCCCCAGCATTTT.

The CDR3 region is CASLYLAYTEAFF. In DNA form, the CDR3 reads TGTGCCAGTTTGTACCTCGCCTACACTGAAGCTTTCTTT. The chain has TRBV6-1 and TRBJ1-1; D not resolved. Trimming cost V 9 bases and J 3 bases, with 14 bases left between them. This CDR3 is 13 amino acids long. Germline lookup yields CDR1 MNHNS and CDR2 SASEGT.

V usage is TRBV9 and J usage is TRBJ1-4; 8 bases are a match to TRBD1. The CDR3 has 15 residues. Germline V CDR1 and CDR2: SGDLS, YYNGEE. V lost 4 bases to trimming and J lost 3 bases; unmatched junction nucleotides: 5. The CDR3 here is CASSTTTGANEKLFF. For the CDR3, the DNA is TGTGCCAGCAGCACCACGACAGGGGCTAATGAAAAACTGTTTTTT.

V usage is TRBV9 and J usage is TRBJ1-2; D may be TRBD1 (5 bases). Trimming removed 3 bases at V and 3 bases at J, with 15 bases between. The CDR3 runs to 15 residues. Germline CDR1 and CDR2: SGDLS and YYNGEE. In DNA form, the CDR3 reads TGTGCCAGCAGCGGGGAGGCTTTGGGGGACTATGGCTACACCTTC. Protein: CASSGEALGDYGYTF.

Only one count was recorded for this clone. The rearrangement links TRBV15 to TRBJ2-7; TRBD2 matches at 11 bases. The germline V gene encodes CDR1 LNHNV and CDR2 YYDKDF (reference sequence). This CDR3 has 16 amino acids. J was trimmed by 5 bases and V by 4 bases; bases with no gene match: 10. Here the CDR3 DNA reads TGTGCCACCAGCAAAAGGGTAACTAGCGGGAGTGACGAGCAGTACTTC. This sequence encodes CATSKRVTSGSDEQYF.

The chain is built from TRBV7-2 and TRBJ1-5; the D is unclear. V was cut by 4 bases and J by 4 bases, with 8 bases left in between. Looked up from germline, CDR1 is SGHTA and CDR2 is FQGNSA. The CDR3 is 13 amino acids. CDR3 bases: TGTGCCAGCAGCTCGGACTTAAATCAGCCCCAGCATTTT. Its translation: CASSSDLNQPQHF.